This T cell receptor (beta chain) emerged from a study of early T cells in non-severe SARS-CoV-2 infection. Study in general: The authors sequenced bulk RNA from unsorted whole blood, leaving chains unpaired. Study-wide results and caveats: Matches to VDJdb favored anti-spike CD8 responses and missed private and CD4 specificities.

Points on this clonotype: Its antigen is not known.

Individual cDNA molecules were tagged with unique molecular identifiers. One entry per CDR3 protein, called by TCRdb with MiXCR from the 5' RACE reads. The profile covers tens of thousands of distinct CDR3 sequences, with 20% to 25% appearing a single time and approximately 15% taken by the ten largest. The starting material was whole blood, obtained at baseline. This receptor was identified in an adult who was a healthcare worker with PCR-confirmed SARS-CoV-2 infection or an uninfected control (not recorded which).

In DNA form, the CDR3 reads TGTGCCAGCAGCGTAGCCAGCGGGGGGGCCTCCGAGCAGTACTTC. This codes for CASSVASGGASEQYF. The chain is built from TRBV9 and TRBJ2-7; 10 bases match TRBD2. The CDR3 runs to 15 residues. Trimming took 0 bases from V and 6 from J; bases not matched to a gene: 6. In germline, CDR1 is SGDLS, CDR2 YYNGEE.